This T cell receptor beta chain comes out of a study of blood T cell repertoires in COVID-19. Study summary: Samples came from the United States, Italy and Spain, spanning acute and convalescent COVID-19. Nucleic acid was either cDNA or gDNA, and it came from T cells, B-cell-depleted T cells, or PBMCs.

Germline V gene lookup returns CDR1 SGHDT and CDR2 YYEEEE. The CDR3 is 15 amino acids. The V and J ends lost 2 bases and 6 bases, in that order; junction bases with no gene match: 5. In the original processing: The assay estimated nucleated cells by amplifying reference gene primers. Clones were read by immunoSEQ multiplex PCR, and TCRdb kept only the in-frame ones, dropping some. V and J calls and clone size follow that table, whereas D and trimming were derived from the DNA. The sample shows about 310,000 clones, more than 75% of them seen only once. The receptor's source is a man aged 45-60 years with active or convalescent COVID-19. The sample was peripheral blood. The chain carries TRBV5-6 and TRBJ1-5, with 10 bases that match TRBD1. In DNA, the CDR3 is TGTGCCAGCAGCTTTTGGGACAGGGGTGGTCAGCCCCAGCATTTT. It encodes CASSFWDRGGQPQHF. Looking up the rest from reference TRBV5-6 and TRBJ1-5 gives the full variable domain: DAGVTQSPTHLIKTRGQQVTLRCSPKSGHDTVSWYQQALGQGPQFIFQYYEEEERQRGNFPDRFSGHQFPNYSSELNVNALLLGDSALYLCASSFWDRGGQPQHFGDGTRLSIL.